This T cell receptor beta chain was captured in a study of vaccination effects on CD4 cells after COVID-19. Study summary: Two-dose vaccination with either BNT162b2 or mRNA-1273 was given to the participants.

Before any sequencing was done, the ViraFEST assay used viral peptide pools to expand antigen-specific CD4+ T cells. CD4+ T cells were isolated after about nine days of culture. This individual tested PCR-positive for SARS-CoV-2 infection between March and December 2020. Fresh IL-2-containing medium replaced half the medium on days 3 and 7. Study-wide results and caveats: At late timepoints after vaccination, vaccine- and infection-induced clones shrank markedly. Sampling in the study covered few convalescent patients and included no early post-infection timepoints.

Deletions cut 4 bases from V and 0 bases from J, with 9 bases between. The CDR3 covers 13 residues. Germline V lookup: CDR1 SQVTM, CDR2 ANQGSEA. Only in-frame clones appear in the TCRdb table, and some are missing; sequencing was by immunoSEQ multiplex PCR. The sample has tens of thousands of clones, 75% to 85% seen once. The table lists this clone with a count of one. Antigen: not known. The sample here was CD4+ T cells from PBMCs cultured with a peptide pool, taken before COVID-19 vaccination. V usage is TRBV29-1 and J usage is TRBJ1-1; no firm D call. The sequence was obtained from a human donor who had a prior SARS-CoV-2 infection. CDR3 DNA: TGCAGCGTTGTTGACGCCATGAACACTGAAGCTTTCTTT. This codes for CSVVDAMNTEAFF. Looking up the rest from reference TRBV29-1 and TRBJ1-1 gives the full variable domain: SAVISQKPSRDICQRGTSLTIQCQVDSQVTMMFWYRQQPGQSLTLIATANQGSEATYESGFVIDKFPISRPNLTFSTLTVSNMSPEDSSIYLCSVVDAMNTEAFFGQGTRLTVV.